The sequence of this T cell receptor beta chain was determined in a study of blood T cell repertoires in COVID-19. The table came from immunoSEQ multiplex PCR; TCRdb's copy has only in-frame clones and leaves some out. The sample shows 80,000 to 85,000 clones, roughly 80% of them seen only once. The CDR3 is 16 residues long. V dropped 3 bases and J dropped 5; count of bases not matched to a gene: 8. CDR1 and CDR2 from the germline V gene are MRHNA and SNTAGT. Sequenced material: peripheral blood. The clonotype was recovered from a human donor in a cohort sampled during active COVID-19. The chain combines TRBV6-4 with TRBJ2-3, with 10 bases matching TRBD2. CDR3 amino acids: CASSESSGGPRDTQYF. CDR3 nucleotide sequence: TGTGCCAGCAGTGAATCTAGCGGGGGACCTAGAGATACGCAGTATTTT.